This TCR beta chain derives from a study of Ad26.COV2.S vaccination and SARS-CoV-2 variants. Treatment given: around 19 received Ad26.COV2.S at low or high dose, single or two shots; roughly 5 received placebo; per-sample allocation not given. Sampling took place 63 days after the first vaccine or placebo injection. The CDR3 contains 17 residues. Germline values: CDR1 LNHDA, CDR2 SQIVND (reference sequence). V was pared by 1 base and J by 4 bases, with 11 bases of the junction left unmatched. Sequencing was performed with immunoSEQ multiplex PCR; in TCRdb, only in-frame clones are kept and a portion is missing. Of about 320,000 clones in the sample, approximately 86% were seen once.

The sequence was collected from a person aged 18-65 years who received the Ad26.COV2.S COVID-19 vaccine or a placebo. Sequenced here: peripheral blood, sampled in a trial of Ad26.COV2.S vaccine versus placebo. The chain links TRBV19 to TRBJ2-7, with 9 bases matching TRBD1. In nucleotides, the CDR3 is TGTGCCAGTAGTATAGCGGCAACAGGGGGCGCGGGTTACGAGCAGTACTTC. This encodes CASSIAATGGAGYEQYF. The variable domain in full, with the rest retrieved from reference TRBV19 and TRBJ2-7, is DGGITQSPKYLFRKEGQNVTLSCEQNLNHDAMYWYRQDPGQGLRLIYYSQIVNDFQKGDIAEGYSVSREKKESFPLTVTSAQKNPTAFYLCASSIAATGGAGYEQYFGPGTRLTVT.